A selection of T cell receptor beta chains follows, all from one sample in a study of T cell responses to AZD1222 COVID-19 vaccine. Here immunoSEQ multiplex PCR was the method, and the copy in TCRdb shows in-frame clones only, minus some. The table has tens of thousands of clones, roughly 80% seen once. The source material was peripheral blood, sampled on day 0 of AZD1222 vaccination. The receptors were gathered from an adult in good health. CDR3s include the opening cysteine and the closing phenylalanine or tryptophan. The D gene is left open where the match is weak. Clone size is not always given. Where it is, it says once, few, many or a class for expanded clones.

- TRBJ2-6 - TRBV2 TGTGCCAGCAGCTTCATTCCAGGGGCTGGTCTATCTGGGGCCAACGTCCTGACTTTC CASSFIPGAGLSGANVLTF
- TRBJ1-5 - TRBV28 TGTGCCAGCGGGGTCAATCAGCCCCAGCATTTT CASGVNQPQHF
few TRBJ2-3 - TRBV7-9 TGTGCCAGCAGCTTAGTTAGCGGAACTAGCACAGATACGCAGTATTTT CASSLVSGTSTDTQYF
- TRBJ2-1 - TRBV27 TGTGCCAGCAGTTTATCGGGGGTTCACAATGAGCAGTTCTTC CASSLSGVHNEQFF
- TRBJ2-3 - TRBV5-8 TGTGCCAGCAGCTCCCACCCCACAGATACGCAGTATTTT CASSSHPTDTQYF
- TRBJ2-7 TRBD2 TRBV9 TGTGCCAGCAGCGGAGGCGGGACTAGCGGCTACGAGCAGTACTTC CASSGGGTSGYEQYF
- TRBJ2-1 TRBD2 TRBV28 TGTGCCAGCAGTTTCCGCCGCGGGGGGGCCAATGAGCAGTTCTTC CASSFRRGGANEQFF
- TRBJ2-7 TRBD1 TRBV19 TGTGCCAGTAGCGACAGGGGACGAACCTACGAGCAGTACTTC CASSDRGRTYEQYF
- TRBJ1-4 - TRBV10-2 TGCGCCAGCAGGTCCGCAGGCGGTGAAAAACTGTTTTTT CASRSAGGEKLFF
- TRBJ1-3 - TRBV9 TGTGCCAGCACCCAAGCCGAACCTGGAAACACCATATATTTT CASTQAEPGNTIYF
- TRBJ1-4 - TRBV5-1 TGCGCCAGCAGCTCGGGAGGCGGGGATGAAAAACTGTTTTTT CASSSGGGDEKLFF
once TRBJ1-6 - TRBV9 TGTGCCAGCAGCTACACGGGGGCCAATAATTCACCCCTCCACTTT CASSYTGANNSPLHF
- TRBJ1-2 - TRBV5-1 TGCGCCAGCAGCATACAGGACTATGGCTACACCTTC CASSIQDYGYTF
- TRBJ1-4 - TRBV7-6 TGTGCCAGCAGCTTGGGGTCGCGGGGCTCTAATGAAAAACTGTTTTTT CASSLGSRGSNEKLFF
few TRBJ1-3 - TRBV13 TGTGCCAGCAGCTTAGGGACGGAATTCAGCTCTGGAAACACCATATATTTT CASSLGTEFSSGNTIYF
- TRBJ2-7 TRBD1 TRBV10-3 TGTGCCATCAGGGAACAGACAGGGTTGGGAGAGTACTTC CAIREQTGLGEYF
- TRBJ2-1 - TRBV6-1 TGTGCCAGCAGTGAAGTGGGGGCTGGGGACAATGAGCAGTTCTTC CASSEVGAGDNEQFF
- TRBJ2-7 TRBD2 TRBV7-6 TGTGCCAGCAGCCCAGAAAATAGGGAGGGCTACGAGCAGTACTTC CASSPENREGYEQYF
- TRBJ1-4 TRBD1 TRBV9 TGTGCCAGCTCAGGGGGTTCAACTAATGAAAAACTGTTTTTT CASSGGSTNEKLFF
- TRBJ2-7 TRBD2 TRBV6-6 TGTGCCAGCAGTTGGCTAGCGGGGGGCGCCAATGGCGAGCAGTACTTC CASSWLAGGANGEQYF
once TRBJ1-2 TRBD1 TRBV25-1 TGTGCCAGCAGTGCCCAGGGGGTCCTTTACACCTTC CASSAQGVLYTF
- TRBJ1-5 - TRBV30 TGTGCCTGGAGTGGAGGTTACAGGGCCGGGGAGCCCCAGCATTTT CAWSGGYRAGEPQHF
few TRBJ1-2 - TRBV28 TGTGCCAGCCACGACCGGAGACAGCCACGATATGGCTACACCTTC CASHDRRQPRYGYTF
- TRBJ1-5 - TRBV29-1 TGCAGCGTTGAAGGTTTTGACAATCAGCCCCAGCATTTT CSVEGFDNQPQHF
- TRBJ2-7 - TRBV6-4 TGTGCCAGCAGTGACTCGACGAGGCACGAGCAGTACTTC CASSDSTRHEQYF
- TRBJ2-1 - TRBV9 TGTGCCAGCAGCGTAGAAGGGATGACTGCTTACAATGAGCAGTTCTTC CASSVEGMTAYNEQFF
- TRBJ2-7 TRBD2 TRBV30 TGTGCCTGGAGTGTAACTATAGCGGGCGAGCAGTACTTC CAWSVTIAGEQYF
- TRBJ2-5 - TRBV5-4 TGTGCCAGCAGCTTGGATTCCGAAGAGACCCAGTACTTC CASSLDSEETQYF
few TRBJ1-1 - TRBV7-9 TGTGCCTTGGCACACCTTAACACTGAAGCTTTCTTT CALAHLNTEAFF
- TRBJ1-4 - TRBV10-1 TGCGCCAGCAGTGTGGGAGGAGGTAATGAAAAACTGTTTTTT CASSVGGGNEKLFF
few TRBJ2-2 - TRBV27 TGTGCCAGCAGTTGGGTCAGGCGTACGAACACCGGGGAGCTGTTTTTT CASSWVRRTNTGELFF
few TRBJ2-1 TRBD2 TRBV27 TGTGCCAGCAGTTTATCAGGGGTGGGTAGCGGGGGGTCGAGCTCCTACAATGAGCAGTTCTTC CASSLSGVGSGGSSSYNEQFF
- TRBJ2-5 - TRBV6-2/TRBV6-3 TGTGCCAGCAGTTACACCGGGGGAACCCAGTACTTC CASSYTGGTQYF
- TRBJ1-5 TRBD1 TRBV28 TGTGCCAGCAGACGAGAGGGACAGGGGGGCAATCAGCCCCAGCATTTT CASRREGQGGNQPQHF
once TRBJ1-2 TRBD1 TRBV5-6 TGTGCCAGCAGCTTCACAGGGGGCGCCGGCTATGGCTACACCTTC CASSFTGGAGYGYTF
- TRBJ1-1 - TRBV27 TGTGCCAGCAGTTTGAGACCGGGCACTGAAGCTTTCTTT CASSLRPGTEAFF
- TRBJ1-3 - TRBV2 TGTGCCAGCAGTGAAGAGACGGGAGCCTCTGGAAACACCATATATTTT CASSEETGASGNTIYF
- TRBJ1-5 TRBD1 TRBV7-2 TGTGCCAGCAGCTCACACAGGGGGCGCGTGGACAATCAGCCCCAGCATTTT CASSSHRGRVDNQPQHF
- TRBJ2-7 TRBD1 TRBV28 TGTGCCAGCAGTCGACAGGGATCCTACGAGCAGTACTTC CASSRQGSYEQYF
once TRBJ2-3 TRBD2 TRBV4-2 TGTGCCAGCAGCCAAGAGGGGTGGACTAGCGTGAAAGATACGCAGTATTTT CASSQEGWTSVKDTQYF
- TRBJ2-7 - TRBV2 TGTGCCAGCAAACTCCCCTTCGGGGTAGGCTCCTACGAGCAGTACTTC CASKLPFGVGSYEQYF
- TRBJ2-3 TRBD2 TRBV29-1 TGCAGCGTTGAGAGACTAGCGGGTAGCACAGATACGCAGTATTTT CSVERLAGSTDTQYF
- TRBJ1-2 TRBD1 TRBV2 TGTGCCAGCATAGTAACGACGGACAGGGTATACGGCTACACCTTC CASIVTTDRVYGYTF
- TRBJ2-5 TRBD2 TRBV6-2/TRBV6-3 TGTGCCAGCAGTTACGGCGCGGGGGTCCTCCAAGAGACCCAGTACTTC CASSYGAGVLQETQYF
once TRBJ2-2 - TRBV10-2 TGCGCCAGCAGTGAGCGGAGCCCGAACACCGGGGAGCTGTTTTTT CASSERSPNTGELFF
- TRBJ2-3 TRBD1 TRBV11-2 TGTGCCAGCAGCGATTGGACAGGAACAGATACGCAGTATTTT CASSDWTGTDTQYF
- TRBJ2-1 - TRBV14 TGTGCCAGCAGCCAAGAGGGGAGAAAGCAGTTCTTC CASSQEGRKQFF
- TRBJ1-6 TRBD1 TRBV28 TGTGCCAGCATTCAAGGACAGGCCTATAATTCACCCCTCCACTTT CASIQGQAYNSPLHF
- TRBJ1-5 TRBD1 TRBV4-1 TGCGCCAGCAGCCAAGGGACAGGGGGGGGTATTCAGCCCCAGCATTTT CASSQGTGGGIQPQHF
- TRBJ2-7 TRBD1 TRBV5-4 TGTGCCAGCAGCTTTGAAGGGAGACAGGGGAACCACGAGCAGTACTTC CASSFEGRQGNHEQYF
- TRBJ1-2 TRBD1 TRBV6-5 TGTGCCAGCAGTTACCGGACAGGGAATGGCTACACCTTC CASSYRTGNGYTF